One sample yielded the 5 T cell receptor beta chains listed below, sequenced in a study of blood T cell repertoires in COVID-19. Libraries were prepared by immunoSEQ multiplex PCR; TCRdb keeps only in-frame clonotypes and omits some of them. Of 110,000 to 150,000 clones listed, roughly 80% were seen once; the top ten hold 6.2%. Sequencing was done on a sample of PBMCs or T cells enriched from blood (not recorded which). The receptors derive from a middle-aged woman who had recovered from COVID-19.

This clone appeared a single time. The chain is built from TRBV2 and TRBJ2-7; the match to TRBD2 covers 7 bases. This CDR3 region has 13 residues. The ends lost 6 bases at V and 4 bases at J; junction bases unmatched: 6. Germline V gene lookup returns CDR1 SNHLY and CDR2 FYNNEI. The CDR3 nucleotides read TGTGCCAGCAGGGGAGCGGGGACTTACGAGCAGTACTTC. It yields the protein CASRGAGTYEQYF.

The chain combines TRBV29-1 with TRBJ2-1; the match to TRBD2 covers 14 bases. The germline V gene has CDR1 SQVTM and CDR2 ANQGSEA. Trimming removed 6 bases from V and 2 bases from J; junction bases left unmatched: 3. This CDR3 is 15 amino acids long. Written as DNA, the CDR3 is TGCAGCGTACGGACTAGCGGGAGGACCTACAATGAGCAGTTCTTC. It specifies CSVRTSGRTYNEQFF.

The genes are TRBV14 and TRBJ1-2; 8 bases match TRBD1. The CDR3 runs 17 residues. V trimming: 1 base; J trimming: 5 bases; junction bases outside the gene matches: 12. CDR1 SGHDN and CDR2 FVKESK come from the germline V gene. The CDR3 coding sequence is TGTGCCAGCAGCCAAGGGACAGGGACTATTCCTGCTTATGGCTACACCTTC. Its translation is CASSQGTGTIPAYGYTF. Filled out from reference TRBV14 and TRBJ1-2, the complete variable domain reads EAGVTQFPSHSVIEKGQTVTLRCDPISGHDNLYWYRRVMGKEIKFLLHFVKESKQDESGMPNNRFLAERTGGTYSTLKVQPAELEDSGVYFCASSQGTGTIPAYGYTFGSGTRLTVV.

This clone has only a few counts. The chain has TRBV3-1 (or the pseudogene TRBV3-2) and TRBJ2-5, with 9 bases identical to TRBD2. The CDR3 sequence is 14 residues long. Germline trimming cut 1 base from V and 5 bases from J; bases unmatched to any gene: 2. The V gene's germline CDR1 is LGHDT and CDR2 YNNKEL (reference sequence). CDR3 nucleotide sequence: TGTGCCAGCAGCCAAGGTAGCGGGGGTGAGACCCAGTACTTC. It is translated as CASSQGSGGETQYF.

J is TRBJ2-7 and V is TRBV30, with D maybe TRBD1 (6 bases). CDR3 size: 14 residues. V was trimmed by 0 bases and J by 3 bases, leaving 12 bases between them. From germline, CDR1 is GTSNPN and CDR2 SVGIG (reference sequence). CDR3 sequence reads: CAWSVRGGDYEQYF. The CDR3 DNA reads as TGTGCCTGGAGTGTACGAGGGGGTGACTACGAGCAGTACTTC.